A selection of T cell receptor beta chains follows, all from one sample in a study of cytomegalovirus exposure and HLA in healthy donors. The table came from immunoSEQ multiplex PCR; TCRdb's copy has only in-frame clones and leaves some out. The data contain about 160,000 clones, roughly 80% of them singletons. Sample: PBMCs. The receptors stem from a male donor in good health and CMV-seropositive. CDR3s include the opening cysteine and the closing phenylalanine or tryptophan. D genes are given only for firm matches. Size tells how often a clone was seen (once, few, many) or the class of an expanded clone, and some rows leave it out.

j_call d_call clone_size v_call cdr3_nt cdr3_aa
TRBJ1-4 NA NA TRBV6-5 TGTGCCAGCAGCCGCTGGGGGGGGGCTAATGAAAAACTGTTTTTT CASSRWGGANEKLFF
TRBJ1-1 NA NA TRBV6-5 TGTGCCAGCAGACTTAAAGGAGGGACTGAAGCTTTCTTT CASRLKGGTEAFF
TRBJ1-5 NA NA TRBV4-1 TGCGCCAGCAGCCAAGGGGAAGGGCAGGGTATACAGCCCCAGCATTTT CASSQGEGQGIQPQHF
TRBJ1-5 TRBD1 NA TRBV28 TGTGCCAGCAGTTTTGTGGAGGGGGCTCAGCCCCAGCATTTT CASSFVEGAQPQHF
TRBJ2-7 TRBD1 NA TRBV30 TGTGCCTGGGGGGGACAGAGCTACGAGCAGTACTTC CAWGGQSYEQYF
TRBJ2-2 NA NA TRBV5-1 TGCGCCAGCAGCTTGCGACCGGGACTGAACACCGGGGAGCTGTTTTTT CASSLRPGLNTGELFF
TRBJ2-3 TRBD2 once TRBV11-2 TGTGCCACCCTGGGGATTAGCGGGGGTTCAGATACGCAGTATTTT CATLGISGGSDTQYF
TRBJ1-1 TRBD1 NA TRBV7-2 TGTGCCAGCAGCTTGGACAGGGGGGCCGACACTGAAGCTTTCTTT CASSLDRGADTEAFF
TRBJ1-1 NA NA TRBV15 TGTGCCACCAGCAGAGATCAGGCGGAAGCTTTCTTT CATSRDQAEAFF
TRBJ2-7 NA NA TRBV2 TGTGCCAGCAGTGACTTTTACGAGCAGTACTTC CASSDFYEQYF
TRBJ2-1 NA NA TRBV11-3 TGTGCCAGCAGCTTAGGTGGAGTCTACAATGAGCAGTTCTTC CASSLGGVYNEQFF
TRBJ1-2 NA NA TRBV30 TGTGCCTGGAGCGCCGTAGAGGGCTACACCTTC CAWSAVEGYTF
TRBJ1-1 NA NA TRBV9 TGTGCCAGCAGCGAGGGTACAGGGTCGAACACTGAAGCTTTCTTT CASSEGTGSNTEAFF
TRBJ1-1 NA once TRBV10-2 TGCGCTACCGACACCCCGGCCCATGGGACTGAAGCTTTCTTT CATDTPAHGTEAFF
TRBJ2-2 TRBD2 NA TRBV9 TGTGCCAGCAGCGTAGAGGGAGCGGGAGTATTATCCGGGGAGCTGTTTTTT CASSVEGAGVLSGELFF
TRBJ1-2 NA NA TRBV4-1 TGCGCCAGCAGCCCCTCTCGGGACTCCTGGGGCTATGGCTACACCTTC CASSPSRDSWGYGYTF
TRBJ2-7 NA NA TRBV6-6 TGTGCCAGCAGTACCCAGCAGGGGCAATCATACGAGCAGTACTTC CASSTQQGQSYEQYF
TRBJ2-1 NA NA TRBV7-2 TGTGCCAGCAGCTCCCGCATCTCCCTTAGGAGCAATGAGCAGTTCTTC CASSSRISLRSNEQFF
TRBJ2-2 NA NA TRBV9 TGTGCCAGCAGCGTCAGGGGTTTCGGGGAGCTGTTTTTT CASSVRGFGELFF
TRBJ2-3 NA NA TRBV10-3 TGTGCCAGCAGTTCAGCGGAGACAGATACGCAGTATTTT CASSSAETDTQYF
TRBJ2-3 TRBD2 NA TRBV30 TGTGCCTGGAGTGTGACTAGCGGGGGGCTCACAGATACGCAGTATTTT CAWSVTSGGLTDTQYF
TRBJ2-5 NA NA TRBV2 TGTGCCAGCTCGGCGGGAAAGTACCAAGAGACCCAGTACTTC CASSAGKYQETQYF
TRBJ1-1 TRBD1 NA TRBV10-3 TGTGCCATCAGTGCAGGGGGCTCGAACACTGAAGCTTTCTTT CAISAGGSNTEAFF
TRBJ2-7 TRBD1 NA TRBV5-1 TGCGCCAGCAGCTTGGACAGCAGGGGGCTTAACGAGCAGTACTTC CASSLDSRGLNEQYF
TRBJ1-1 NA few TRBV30 TGTGCCTGGAGCCCTTTTTGGAACACTGAAGCTTTCTTT CAWSPFWNTEAFF
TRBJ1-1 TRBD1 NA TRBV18 TGTGCCAGCTCACCGTCCGGGACAGCCCTAGAAGCTTTCTTT CASSPSGTALEAFF
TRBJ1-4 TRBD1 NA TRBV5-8 TGTGCCAGCAGTTATGACAGGGGAACTAATGAAAAACTGTTTTTT CASSYDRGTNEKLFF
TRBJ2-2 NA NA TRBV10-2 TGCGCCAGCAGTGATTTAGGGGGGGTCACCGGGGAGCTGTTTTTT CASSDLGGVTGELFF
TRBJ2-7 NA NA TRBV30 TGTGCCTGGAGTTACGCTTGGCGGAGCTCCTACGAGCAGTACTTC CAWSYAWRSSYEQYF
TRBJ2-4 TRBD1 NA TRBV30 TGTGCCTGGAGTGGACAGGGGTTCGTAACCAAAAACAGTCAGTACTTC CAWSGQGFVTKNSQYF
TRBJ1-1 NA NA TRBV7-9 TGTGCCAGCAGCCCGCGGGATGAAGCTTTCTTT CASSPRDEAFF
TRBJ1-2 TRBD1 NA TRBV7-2 TGTGCCAGCAGCCTGAAACAGGGACAGGCCTTC CASSLKQGQAF
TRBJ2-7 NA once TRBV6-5 TGTGCCAGCAGTTACTCAGTCGGGGGAGGTTCCTACGAGCAGTACTTC CASSYSVGGGSYEQYF
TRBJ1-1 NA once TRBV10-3 TGTGCCATATCAGGTGGACAGTACACTGAAGCTTTCTTT CAISGGQYTEAFF
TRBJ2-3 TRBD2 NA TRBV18 TGTGCCAGCTCACCCGGACTAGCGGGCACAGATACGCAGTATTTT CASSPGLAGTDTQYF
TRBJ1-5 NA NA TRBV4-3 TGCGCCAGCAGCCAAGATCAGGGGACCAATCAGCCCCAGCATTTT CASSQDQGTNQPQHF
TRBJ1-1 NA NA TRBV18 TGTGCCAGCTCACCGGCAGGGAACACTGAAGCTTTCTTT CASSPAGNTEAFF
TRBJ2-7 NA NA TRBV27 TGTGCCAGCAGTTTATTGGGCAGATCGAGCTCCTACGAGCAGTACTTC CASSLLGRSSSYEQYF
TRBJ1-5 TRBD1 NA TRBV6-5 TGTGCCAGCAGCCCCTGGGGACAGGGGGGTCGGCCCCAGCATTTT CASSPWGQGGRPQHF
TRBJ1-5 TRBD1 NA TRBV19 TGTGCCAGTAGTATACTGGACAGGGGGCTTCATCAGCCCCAGCATTTT CASSILDRGLHQPQHF